These 6 T cell receptor beta chains were sequenced from one sample in a study of T cell changes during pregnancy in multiple sclerosis. Clones were sequenced by immunoSEQ multiplex PCR, and TCRdb holds only the in-frame ones, with some missing. Found here are tens of thousands of clones, about nine tenths of them singletons; the top ten hold approximately 0.25%. The sequencing used CD4+ T cells from peripheral blood mononuclear cells, collected in the second trimester of pregnancy. The receptors derive from a female donor with multiple sclerosis, enrolled in a pregnancy study.

V usage is TRBV6-5 and J usage is TRBJ2-5; 8 bases line up with TRBD2. V lost 4 bases and J lost 1; bases outside the gene matches: 8. From germline, CDR1 is MNHEY and CDR2 SVGAGI. This CDR3 has 16 amino acids. The CDR3 DNA reads TGTGCCAGCAGTTGGGGTAGCGGGGTCACCCAAGAGACCCAGTACTTC. Protein sequence: CASSWGSGVTQETQYF.

The chain employs TRBV15 and TRBJ2-7; 7 bases line up with TRBD1. V trimming: 3 bases; J trimming: 4 bases; junction bases outside the gene matches: 9. The CDR3 loop spans 15 amino acids. CDR1 LNHNV and CDR2 YYDKDF come from the germline V gene (reference sequence). The DNA for the CDR3 is TGTGCCACCAGCAGCCCGGGACAGAGGGAATACGAGCAGTACTTC. Translating it yields CATSSPGQREYEQYF.

This sequence joins TRBV6-5 and TRBJ1-4, with D perhaps matching TRBD1 (6 bases). Trimming left V 3 bases short and J 8 bases short, with 16 bases between. This CDR3 region has 15 residues. Germline CDR1 reads MNHEY; CDR2 reads SVGAGI. As DNA, the CDR3 is TGTGCCAGCAGTTATGGGGGGGGGCTGGGGGAAAAACTGTTTTTT. This sequence encodes CASSYGGGLGEKLFF.

The rearrangement uses TRBV7-9 and TRBJ2-7; D unresolved. Trimming took 4 bases from V and 6 from J, leaving 10 bases between them. Germline V gene sequence: CDR1 SEHNR, CDR2 FQNEAQ (reference sequence). The CDR3 extends over 12 amino acids. The CDR3 region is CASSSLPGEQYF. In DNA, the CDR3 is TGTGCCAGCAGCTCCCTTCCCGGCGAGCAGTACTTC.

This clone was recorded once. The chain uses TRBV6-1 and TRBJ2-7, with D possibly matching TRBD2 (5 bases). Germline V gene data show CDR1 as MNHNS and CDR2 as SASEGT. Trimming shortened V by 2 bases and J by 6 bases, and 11 bases separated the two germline ends. The CDR3 has 13 amino acids. Written as DNA, the CDR3 is TGTGCCAGCAGTGAATGGGAGAGTGGCGAGCAGTACTTC. The encoded protein is CASSEWESGEQYF.

V is TRBV9 and J is TRBJ2-3, with a tentative D call TRBD1 (6 bases). Germline V gene data show CDR1 as SGDLS and CDR2 as YYNGEE. Trimming stripped 3 bases from V and 0 bases from J, with 14 bases between. The CDR3 contains 16 residues. Here the CDR3 DNA reads TGTGCCAGCAGCGCTGGGACACCGTCTAGCACAGATACGCAGTATTTT. The encoded protein is CASSAGTPSSTDTQYF.